Included here is one T cell receptor (beta chain) sequence, with context. The antigen remains undetermined. The entry originates in a study of T cell responses to AZD1222 COVID-19 vaccine. At the level of the study: Recipients boosted at about 4 weeks or about 12 weeks are pooled.

The table came from immunoSEQ multiplex PCR; TCRdb's copy has only in-frame clones and leaves some out. The data show around 96,000 clones, roughly 90% seen once. Study results and limitations: Spike-specific TCR breadth and depth grew following two AZD1222 doses. A mostly white British donor set with more females was recruited, and clonal diversity was possibly underestimated.

CDR1 is SGHTA, CDR2 FQGNSA, per germline. This CDR3 is built from 16 residues. Trimming pared 1 base from V and 0 bases from J, leaving 12 bases between. The chain recombines TRBV7-2 with TRBJ2-5; D is ambiguous. The TCR originated in an adult in good health. The sequenced sample was peripheral blood, obtained on day 0 of AZD1222 vaccination. CDR3 DNA sequence: TGTGCCAGCAGCTTAGAGGCAGGAAGGTACCAAGAGACCCAGTACTTC. Protein: CASSLEAGRYQETQYF.